This TCR beta chain was identified in a study of blood T cell repertoires in COVID-19. Background on the study: From the United States, Italy and Spain came samples of acute and convalescent COVID-19. T cells, B-cell-depleted T cells, or PBMCs supplied cDNA or gDNA.

Methods used by the authors: Estimated nucleated cell counts came from reference gene primer amplification. The method was immunoSEQ multiplex PCR; TCRdb's version includes in-frame clones alone and lacks a portion of them. Clone size and the V and J calls come from that table; the DNA yielded D and trimming. The sample includes about 210,000 clones, about 88% of them seen just once. This CDR3 contains 14 residues. Germline V gene data show CDR1 as SGHNT and CDR2 as YENEEA. To note about this clone: A read error may produce the germline difference seen at one junction end.

Sequencing was done on a sample of peripheral blood. This sequence originates from a man aged 35 to 55 with acute or convalescent COVID-19. This chain connects TRBV11-3 to TRBJ2-1, with no clear D. Here the CDR3 DNA reads TGTGCCAACAGCTTAGATCCAAACTACAATGAGCAGTTCTTC. Its protein is CANSLDPNYNEQFF. Full variable domain (rest looked up from reference TRBV11-3 and TRBJ2-1): EAGVVQSPRYKIIEKKQPVAFWCNPISGHNTLYWYLQNLGQGPELLIRYENEEAVDDSQLPKDRFSAERLKGVDSTLKIQPAELGDSAVYLCANSLDPNYNEQFFGPGTRLTVL.